Below, 14 T cell receptor beta chains from the same sample are listed, as sequenced in a study of cytomegalovirus exposure and HLA in healthy donors. The PCR was carried out with 60 Vbeta primers and 13 Jbeta primers. The method was immunoSEQ multiplex PCR; TCRdb's version includes in-frame clones alone and lacks a portion of them. The data contain 35,000 to 45,000 clones, 81% of them seen just once; the ten biggest clones take up roughly 10%. Sequencing was performed on PBMCs. Receptors were obtained from a woman aged 40-49 years in good health and CMV-seronegative.

The chain links TRBV29-1 to TRBJ2-5; D possibly corresponds to TRBD1 (6 bases). CDR1 is SQVTM, CDR2 ANQGSEA, per germline. Trimming left V 1 base short and J 4 bases short, with 10 bases between. The CDR3 has 13 residues. For the CDR3, the DNA is TGCAGCGTTGAAGCTTGGGGGCCAGAGACCCAGTACTTC. Encoded protein: CSVEAWGPETQYF.

The chain has TRBV19 and TRBJ1-5; D possibly corresponds to TRBD1 (6 bases). Per germline, CDR1 LNHDA and CDR2 SQIVND (reference sequence). The CDR3 consists of 18 residues. The germline V and J ends were trimmed by 5 bases and 0 bases, with 20 bases remaining between them. CDR3: CASSSRQALVYSNQPQHF. Written as DNA, the CDR3 is TGTGCCAGTAGTTCACGACAGGCCCTCGTTTATAGCAATCAGCCCCAGCATTTT.

J is TRBJ2-7 and V is TRBV12-5; a weak D match, TRBD1 (6 bases). V lost 6 bases and J 0 bases, leaving 21 bases between the germline ends. Germline loops: CDR1 LGHNT, CDR2 FRNRAP. The CDR3 length is 17 residues. In DNA, the CDR3 is TGTGCTAGTGGCTTGAGGTCCGCGGACAGAGACTCCTACGAGCAGTACTTC. Residues: CASGLRSADRDSYEQYF.

This chain uses TRBV15 with TRBJ2-1; 12 nucleotides agree with TRBD2. This CDR3 contains 18 residues. V trimming: 0 bases; J trimming: 4 bases; junction bases outside the gene matches: 7. From germline, CDR1 is LNHNV and CDR2 YYDKDF (reference sequence). CDR3 bases: TGTGCCACCAGCAGAGATCCCTGGACTAGCGGGGAGTACAATGAGCAGTTCTTC. This translates into CATSRDPWTSGEYNEQFF.

The V and J genes are TRBV18 and TRBJ1-5; D not certain. The V gene lost 2 bases and the J gene lost 2 bases, with 4 bases spanning the gap. This CDR3 spans 13 amino acids. Germline V gives CDR1 KGHSH, CDR2 LQKENI. CDR3 bases: TGTGCCAGCTCACCAGAGGGCAATCAGCCCCAGCATTTT. Protein: CASSPEGNQPQHF.

In DNA form, the CDR3 reads TGTGCCAGCAGCTTAGTCGGGGAGCAGTTCTTC. This codes for CASSLVGEQFF. This chain links TRBV7-8 with TRBJ2-1; D not resolved. V dropped 1 base and J dropped 10 bases, with 5 bases sitting between them. From germline, CDR1 is SGHVS and CDR2 FQNEAQ. This CDR3 has 11 amino acids.

The chain uses TRBV28 and TRBJ1-6; the D gene is possibly TRBD1 (5 bases). Trimming shortened V by 2 bases and J by 6 bases, and 8 bases separated the two germline ends. Germline V gene sequence: CDR1 MDHEN, CDR2 SYDVKM. The CDR3 has 14 residues. CDR3 residues: CASSLHDSNSPLHF. Here the CDR3 DNA reads TGTGCCAGCAGTTTACACGACAGTAATTCACCCCTCCACTTT. Full variable domain (remainder filled in from reference TRBV28 and TRBJ1-6): DVKVTQSSRYLVKRTGEKVFLECVQDMDHENMFWYRQDPGLGLRLIYFSYDVKMKEKGDIPEGYSVSREKKERFSLILESASTNQTSMYLCASSLHDSNSPLHFGNGTRLTVT.

The V gene is TRBV10-3, the J gene TRBJ2-1, with 8 positions matching TRBD2. Germline assignment: CDR1 ENHRY and CDR2 SYGVKD. V lost 10 bases, J lost 6 bases, and 17 bases stayed unmatched. The CDR3 is made up of 16 amino acids. Written as DNA, the CDR3 is TGTGCCACTCAAGGGCAGGCGGCGGGGGGCAGCAATGAGCAGTTCTTC. As protein: CATQGQAAGGSNEQFF.

The chain couples TRBV4-3 to TRBJ1-5; D is ambiguous. The ends were cut back, 2 bases at V and 2 bases at J, with 19 bases in the middle. This CDR3 spans 18 amino acids. Germline-derived CDR1 and CDR2 are LGHNA and YSLEER. CDR3: CASSQYYKGIRGNQPQHF. The CDR3 DNA is TGCGCCAGCAGCCAATACTATAAAGGAATTCGGGGCAATCAGCCCCAGCATTTT.

V and J are TRBV13 and TRBJ1-6, with 7 bases that match TRBD1. Unmatched junction bases numbered 22, after V lost 0 bases and J lost 8 bases. The V gene's germline CDR1 is PRHDT and CDR2 FYEKMQ (reference sequence). CDR3 size: 21 residues. CDR3 residues: CASSLGGRRSSKDRRHSPLHF. The CDR3 nucleotides read TGTGCCAGCAGCTTAGGCGGTAGGAGGTCTTCAAAGGACAGGCGTCATTCACCCCTCCACTTT.

This clone was found a few times. V gene TRBV2 combines with J gene TRBJ1-4, with 7 bases lining up with TRBD1. The CDR3 totals 15 residues. Trimming cost V 6 bases and J 0 bases; bases outside gene matches: 4. The germline V gene encodes CDR1 SNHLY and CDR2 FYNNEI. The CDR3 sequence: CASRIQGTTNEKLFF. CDR3 bases: TGTGCCAGCAGGATACAGGGGACAACTAATGAAAAACTGTTTTTT.

In its sample, this clone was seen a few times. This rearrangement joins TRBV28 to TRBJ2-1, with 10 bases aligning to TRBD2. This CDR3 has 16 amino acids. V lost 6 bases, J lost 4 bases, and 9 bases stayed unmatched. Germline CDR1 reads MDHEN; CDR2 reads SYDVKM. This CDR3 is CASSLSLAGAYNEQFF. CDR3 in DNA: TGTGCCAGCAGCCTATCCCTAGCGGGGGCTTACAATGAGCAGTTCTTC.

This clone was seen only a few times. The chain employs TRBV19 and TRBJ2-5; TRBD2 matches 7 bases. This CDR3 region has 15 residues. The V gene end was trimmed by 6 bases and the J gene end by 3 bases; junction bases not matched to a gene: 10. The germline gives CDR1 LNHDA, CDR2 SQIVND (reference sequence). The CDR3 is CASSRLAPREETQYF. DNA of the CDR3: TGTGCCAGTAGCAGACTAGCACCGCGGGAAGAGACCCAGTACTTC.

The chain couples TRBV7-9 to TRBJ1-2; 7 positions match TRBD1. This CDR3 region has 15 residues. From germline, CDR1 is SEHNR and CDR2 FQNEAQ (reference sequence). Unmatched junction bases numbered 11, after V lost 6 bases and J lost 4 bases. The CDR3 sequence: CASSPTQGQIYGYTF. The CDR3 bases are TGTGCCAGCAGTCCTACCCAGGGACAGATCTATGGCTACACCTTC.